Below, 19 T cell receptor beta chains from the same sample are listed, as sequenced in a study of identical twins. TCRdb passed the 5' RACE reads through MiXCR, listing each CDR3 protein once. The repertoire holds about 890,000 distinct CDR3 sequences, with approximately 13% as singletons. This sample was also put to use in a study of yellow fever vaccine responses in identical twins.

What was sequenced was PBMCs. These receptors originate from a woman aged 18-35 years in good health.

The chain couples TRBV7-3 to TRBJ2-1, with D tentatively TRBD1 or TRBD2 (5 bases each). The CDR3 runs to 13 residues. The germline V gene has CDR1 SGHTA and CDR2 FQGTGA. Trimming left V 4 bases short and J 6 bases short, with 10 bases between. The CDR3 is CASSSYGTNEQFF. CDR3 sequence (DNA): TGTGCCAGCAGCTCCTACGGGACCAATGAGCAGTTCTTC. Full variable domain (missing parts from reference TRBV7-3 and TRBJ2-1): GAGVSQTPSNKVTEKGKYVELRCDPISGHTALYWYRQSLGQGPEFLIYFQGTGAADDSGLPNDRFFAVRPEGSVSTLKIQRTERGDSAVYLCASSSYGTNEQFFGPGTRLTVL.

This clonotype was seen only a few times. The genes are TRBV5-6 and TRBJ2-7; 7 nucleotides align to TRBD1. CDR1 is SGHDT and CDR2 is YYEEEE in the germline V gene. The junction had 10 bases not matched to a gene; V was cut back by 0 bases and J by 4 bases. This CDR3 has 16 amino acids. Written as DNA, the CDR3 is TGTGCCAGCAGCTTGGATGTTGGAAGGGGGCGGTACGAGCAGTACTTC. Its protein product is CASSLDVGRGRYEQYF.

This rearrangement joins TRBV28 to TRBJ2-5, with a possible D match to TRBD2 (5 bases). This CDR3 is built from 15 residues. V was pared by 6 bases and J by 1 base, with 15 bases between. Germline lookup yields CDR1 MDHEN and CDR2 SYDVKM. The CDR3 DNA follows: TGTGCCAGCAGCGGGCCTTTTCGGGGCCAAGAGACCCAGTACTTC. The encoded protein is CASSGPFRGQETQYF.

A few counts support this clonotype. This chain joins TRBV29-1 and TRBJ2-3; D possibly matches TRBD1 or TRBD2 (5 bases each). V lost 7 bases and J lost 1, with 15 bases in between. The CDR3 covers 14 residues. Germline values: CDR1 SQVTM, CDR2 ANQGSEA. CDR3 in amino acids: CSATTGTRTDTQYF. As DNA, the CDR3 is TGCAGCGCGACTACCGGGACCCGCACAGATACGCAGTATTTT.

CDR3 DNA sequence: TGTGCCAGCAGCCAATTTACTAGCGAGACCCAGTACTTC. This gives the protein CASSQFTSETQYF. This chain uses TRBV3-1 with TRBJ2-5; maybe TRBD2 (6 bases). The CDR3 is 13 residues long. The V and J ends lost 2 bases and 5 bases respectively, with 9 bases between them. Germline loops: CDR1 LGHDT, CDR2 YNNKEL (reference sequence).

This clonotype came up many times. V usage is TRBV11-2 and J usage is TRBJ2-5; maybe TRBD2 (6 bases). The CDR3 is 16 residues long. Germline V gives CDR1 SGHAT, CDR2 FQNNGV. V lost 4 bases to trimming and J lost 1 base, with 16 bases between them. The CDR3 sequence: CASSSLGSGSQETQYF. CDR3 DNA: TGTGCCAGCAGCTCCCTGGGTAGCGGTAGCCAAGAGACCCAGTACTTC. Full variable domain (remainder filled in from reference TRBV11-2 and TRBJ2-5): EAGVAQSPRYKIIEKRQSVAFWCNPISGHATLYWYQQILGQGPKLLIQFQNNGVVDDSQLPKDRFSAERLKGVDSTLKIQPAKLEDSAVYLCASSSLGSGSQETQYFGPGTRLLVL.

V usage is TRBV20-1 and J usage is TRBJ2-1, with a possible D match to TRBD1 (5 bases). Germline V lookup: CDR1 DFQATT, CDR2 SNEGSKA (reference sequence). The CDR3 runs 13 residues. The chain's CDR3 is CSQRARELNEQFF. In nucleotides, the CDR3 is TGCAGCCAAAGGGCCAGGGAACTCAATGAGCAGTTCTTC.

Only a few counts were recorded for this clonotype. The gene calls are TRBV20-1 and TRBJ2-7, with D perhaps matching TRBD1 (5 bases). V dropped 0 bases and J dropped 4 bases, with 10 bases sitting between them. This CDR3 region has 13 residues. CDR1 is DFQATT, CDR2 SNEGSKA, per germline (reference sequence). CDR3 nucleotide sequence: TGCAGTGCTAGAGATAGAGCAGGGTACGAGCAGTACGTC. Translated: CSARDRAGYEQYV.

This clonotype was recorded at least ten times. The V call is TRBV12-3 or TRBV12-4, the J call TRBJ1-1; 7 bases align to TRBD1. V gave up 5 bases and J gave up 8 bases; unmatched junction bases: 5. This CDR3 region has 12 residues. The CDR3: CASSPLDREAFF. The CDR3 DNA is TGTGCCAGCAGTCCACTGGACAGGGAAGCTTTCTTT.

The CDR3 DNA is TGCGCCAGCAGCCCGAGGGGGGATGGTGGAACTGAAGCTTTCTTT. This encodes CASSPRGDGGTEAFF. The V call is TRBV5-1, the J call TRBJ1-1; D perhaps matches TRBD1 (6 bases). V dropped 4 bases and J dropped 5 bases, with 18 bases sitting between them. The CDR3 has 15 amino acids. From germline, CDR1 is SGHRS and CDR2 YFSETQ.

This clonotype has only a few counts. The V call is TRBV7-8, the J call TRBJ1-5, with 11 bases lining up with TRBD1. V lost 0 bases to trimming and J lost 2 bases; unmatched junction nucleotides: 6. This CDR3 is 18 amino acids long. Germline loops: CDR1 SGHVS, CDR2 FQNEAQ. The CDR3 sequence is CASSLAGQGVSGNQPQHF. The CDR3 region has the DNA TGTGCCAGCAGCTTAGCGGGACAGGGGGTTTCAGGCAATCAGCCCCAGCATTTT.

This clonotype was recorded many times. The chain couples TRBV7-2 to TRBJ1-2, with 8 bases identical to TRBD1. Germline V gene lookup returns CDR1 SGHTA and CDR2 FQGNSA. V lost 1 base to trimming and J lost 4 bases; unmatched junction nucleotides: 11. The CDR3 extends over 17 amino acids. This chain's CDR3 is CASSLVHSGTGAYGYTF. The DNA of the CDR3 is TGTGCCAGCAGCTTAGTGCACTCCGGGACAGGCGCCTATGGCTACACCTTC.

This clonotype has at least ten counts. The chain couples TRBV5-5 to TRBJ2-7; tentative D call: TRBD1 (5 bases). From germline, CDR1 is SGHKS and CDR2 YYEKEE (reference sequence). The CDR3 is made up of 16 amino acids. The V end was cut by 0 bases, the J end by 1 base, with 14 bases between. The DNA of the CDR3 is TGTGCCAGCAGCTTGGAGGGGCAGGGTATATCCTACGAGCAGTACTTC. This translates into CASSLEGQGISYEQYF.

The V and J genes are TRBV5-1 and TRBJ1-4; TRBD1 is a possible D gene (6 bases). Trimming removed 0 bases at V and 3 bases at J, with 9 bases between. Germline V CDR1 and CDR2: SGHRS, YFSETQ. CDR3 length equals 15 residues. CDR3 DNA sequence: TGCGCCAGCAGCTTGGGATGGGGGCCTAATGAAAAACTGTTTTTT. Translation gives CASSLGWGPNEKLFF.

The table lists this clonotype with a few counts. The V gene is TRBV6-5, the J gene TRBJ2-3, with 9 bases fitting TRBD1. This CDR3 is 15 amino acids long. Germline CDR1 reads MNHEY; CDR2 reads SVGAGI. The trim removed 0 bases at V and 5 bases at J, leaving 3 bases unmatched. This CDR3 reads CASSYSTGGGDTQYF. CDR3 DNA: TGTGCCAGCAGTTACTCGACAGGGGGGGGAGATACGCAGTATTTT.

This clonotype has only a few counts. This chain uses TRBV4-2 with TRBJ2-5, with D hard to call. V lost 2 bases, J lost 1 base, and 8 bases lay in between. The CDR3 length is 14 residues. Per germline, CDR1 LGHNA and CDR2 YNFKEQ. The CDR3 DNA follows: TGTGCCAGCAGCCAAAAGGGCAGCCAAGAGACCCAGTACTTC. Its translation: CASSQKGSQETQYF.

This clonotype was seen repeatedly, ten times or more. The chain has TRBV21-1 and TRBJ2-3. TRBV21-1 is a documented pseudogene. The CDR3 loop spans 9 amino acids. For the CDR3, the DNA is TGTGCCAGCAGCAAAAAGCAGTATTTT. Its protein product is CASSKKQYF.

The chain couples TRBV12-3 or TRBV12-4 to TRBJ2-6; TRBD1 is a possible D gene (6 bases). Trimming took off 4 bases at V and 0 bases at J, with 13 bases between the two ends. The CDR3 consists of 17 residues. The CDR3 region has the DNA TGTGCCAGCAGTTCCCGACAGGCGCGCTCTGGGGCCAACGTCCTGACTTTC. Translation gives CASSSRQARSGANVLTF.

A few counts support this clonotype. V and J are TRBV3-1 and TRBJ2-1; D may be TRBD2 (5 bases). The germline V gene has CDR1 LGHDT and CDR2 YNNKEL (reference sequence). V was trimmed by 1 base and J by 0 bases, leaving 13 bases between them. This CDR3 region has 17 residues. The CDR3: CASSQGRERGSYNEQFF. The CDR3 DNA is TGTGCCAGCAGCCAAGGTCGAGAACGGGGCTCCTACAATGAGCAGTTCTTC.